The 24 T cell receptor beta chains listed next were all sequenced from one sample in a study of shared clonotypes between healthy human individuals. CD45RO-negative CD8 cells positively selected for CCR7 made up the naive population, which excluded terminally differentiated effector memory CD45RA+ cells. The method was immunoSEQ multiplex PCR; TCRdb's version includes in-frame clones alone and lacks a portion of them. The profile shows around 2,000,000 clones, about 95% of them singletons. Sequencing was done on a sample of naive CD8+ T cells sorted from blood. All receptors derive from a man aged 18-30 years in good health.

This rearrangement joins TRBV6-6 to TRBJ2-7, with D perhaps given as TRBD1 or TRBD2 (6 bases each). There are 13 residues in the CDR3. V lost 4 bases and J lost 7, with 14 bases in between. Germline V gives CDR1 MNHNY, CDR2 SVGAGI (reference sequence). Here the CDR3 reads CASSLGGLEEQYF. The CDR3 nucleotides read TGTGCCAGCAGTTTGGGGGGCCTTGAGGAGCAGTACTTC.

This chain links TRBV4-3 with TRBJ2-1; 7 positions match TRBD2. The CDR3 has 15 residues. The germline CDR1 and CDR2 sequences are LGHNA and YSLEER. V lost 2 bases and J lost 9; bases outside the gene matches: 10. As DNA, the CDR3 is TGCGCCAGCAGCCAACTATCGGCGACGGGGGGTGAGCAGTTCTTC. Encoded protein: CASSQLSATGGEQFF.

The genes are TRBV6-5 and TRBJ1-2, with D possibly matching TRBD1 (5 bases). This CDR3 has 16 residues. V was shortened by 0 bases and J by 6 bases, with 17 bases between the two germline ends. Germline V CDR1 and CDR2: MNHEY, SVGAGI. This CDR3 reads CASSYSSWGKRDGYTF. The CDR3 DNA reads TGTGCCAGCAGTTACTCGAGTTGGGGGAAACGGGATGGCTACACCTTC.

The gene calls are TRBV27 and TRBJ2-7, with 7 bases identical to TRBD1. V lost 4 bases, J lost 1 base, and 7 bases stayed unmatched. The CDR3 length is 15 residues. Germline-derived CDR1 and CDR2 are MNHEY and SMNVEV (reference sequence). The CDR3 coding sequence is TGTGCCAGCAGTTCTGACCGGGACAGTTCCTACGAGCAGTACTTC. Translation gives CASSSDRDSSYEQYF.

This clone occurred once. The chain uses TRBV5-8 and TRBJ2-2; 13 nucleotides match TRBD2. The CDR3 is 17 residues long. The V and J ends lost 0 bases and 4 bases, in that order; junction bases with no gene match: 3. Per germline, CDR1 SGHTS and CDR2 YDEGEE. The CDR3 nucleotides are TGTGCCAGCAGCTTGGCTGGACTAGCGGGGGCCACCGGGGAGCTGTTTTTT. This translates into CASSLAGLAGATGELFF.

This chain joins TRBV7-2 and TRBJ1-6, with D possibly matching TRBD1 (6 bases). The germline V and J ends were trimmed by 2 bases and 2 bases, with 16 bases remaining between them. The CDR3 runs to 18 residues. Germline-derived CDR1 and CDR2 are SGHTA and FQGNSA. The DNA for the CDR3 is TGTGCCAGCAGCTTACCATCAACAGGGAGCCCCTATAATTCACCCCTCCACTTT. Protein: CASSLPSTGSPYNSPLHF.

The chain couples TRBV7-8 to TRBJ2-2; D is perhaps TRBD2 (6 bases). Trimming stripped 5 bases from V and 10 bases from J, with 14 bases between. CDR3 length: 13 amino acids. The germline CDR1 and CDR2 sequences are SGHVS and FQNEAQ. CDR3 in DNA: TGTGCCAGCAGCCCCCGGGGGAGCCAGGAGCTGTTTTTT. It translates to CASSPRGSQELFF.

CDR3 DNA: TGTGCCTGGGACGGGACCTCGGGAAAGTATGAGCAGTTCTTC. Amino acid sequence: CAWDGTSGKYEQFF. The chain has TRBV30 and TRBJ2-1; D tentatively fits TRBD1 or TRBD2 (5 bases each). Deletions cut 5 bases from V and 8 bases from J, with 19 bases between. This CDR3 is built from 14 residues. Germline V gene lookup returns CDR1 GTSNPN and CDR2 SVGIG (reference sequence).

V gene TRBV5-6 combines with J gene TRBJ2-3, with D hard to call. V was trimmed by 2 bases and J by 2 bases, leaving 15 bases between them. This CDR3 has 16 residues. Germline assignment: CDR1 SGHDT and CDR2 YYEEEE. The CDR3 spells CASSFFFDLNTDTQYF. The CDR3 nucleotides are TGTGCCAGCAGCTTCTTTTTTGACTTAAACACAGATACGCAGTATTTT.

This chain connects TRBV9 to TRBJ1-2; 7 bases fit TRBD1. V shed 4 bases, J shed 3 bases, and the junction held 9 bases outside the gene matches. This CDR3 is 15 amino acids long. Germline V gives CDR1 SGDLS, CDR2 YYNGEE. The CDR3 nucleotides read TGTGCCAGCAGCACGACAGGGTCGGCGGACTATGGCTACACCTTC. Its translation is CASSTTGSADYGYTF.

This sequence joins TRBV11-2 and TRBJ2-7, with TRBD1 identical over 10 bases. The CDR3 runs 14 residues. V lost 4 bases to trimming and J lost 4 bases; unmatched junction nucleotides: 4. The germline gives CDR1 SGHAT, CDR2 FQNNGV. The CDR3 DNA reads TGTGCCAGCAGCTCCGGGACAGGGGAATACGAGCAGTACTTC. Residues: CASSSGTGEYEQYF. Based on the CDR3 plus reference TRBV11-2 and TRBJ2-7, the full variable domain is EAGVAQSPRYKIIEKRQSVAFWCNPISGHATLYWYQQILGQGPKLLIQFQNNGVVDDSQLPKDRFSAERLKGVDSTLKIQPAKLEDSAVYLCASSSGTGEYEQYFGPGTRLTVT.

The V call is TRBV9, the J call TRBJ2-5; a weak D match, TRBD1 (5 bases). The CDR3 has 16 amino acids. V was cut by 0 bases and J by 5 bases, with 17 bases left in between. Germline loops: CDR1 SGDLS, CDR2 YYNGEE. The CDR3 sequence: CASSVGNQGEDETQYF. The CDR3 DNA reads as TGTGCCAGCAGCGTAGGGAACCAGGGCGAGGATGAGACCCAGTACTTC.

The J gene is TRBJ2-1, the V gene TRBV19; no firm D call. The germline gives CDR1 LNHDA, CDR2 SQIVND (reference sequence). This CDR3 is built from 14 residues. The germline V and J ends were trimmed by 3 bases and 1 base, with 7 bases remaining between them. CDR3 nucleotides: TGTGCCAGTAGTATCCAGGTATCCTACAATGAGCAGTTCTTC. It encodes CASSIQVSYNEQFF.

J is TRBJ2-1 and V is TRBV13; TRBD2 might be the D (5 bases). Trimming took off 3 bases at V and 5 bases at J, with 20 bases between the two ends. Germline assignment: CDR1 PRHDT and CDR2 FYEKMQ (reference sequence). This CDR3 comprises 17 residues. The CDR3 protein is CASSFQPSLGSNNEQFF. The CDR3 DNA sequence: TGTGCCAGCAGCTTCCAGCCGTCCCTTGGGAGTAACAATGAGCAGTTCTTC.

This chain links TRBV5-1 with TRBJ1-1, with TRBD1 as a possible D gene (5 bases). V lost 4 bases and J lost 3, with 13 bases in between. The CDR3 extends over 14 amino acids. The germline CDR1 and CDR2 sequences are SGHRS and YFSETQ. The CDR3 nucleotides read TGCGCCAGCAGCACGGACACACAGTACACTGAAGCTTTCTTT. Translated: CASSTDTQYTEAFF.

The V gene is TRBV9, the J gene TRBJ2-3; D possibly corresponds to TRBD2 (6 bases). V was pared by 2 bases and J by 7 bases, with 8 bases between. The length of the CDR3 is 12 residues. CDR1 is SGDLS and CDR2 is YYNGEE in the germline V gene. CDR3 coding DNA: TGTGCCAGCAGCGTTAGCGGCAATACGCAGTATTTT. This encodes CASSVSGNTQYF. Combining the CDR3 with reference TRBV9 and TRBJ2-3 gives the whole variable domain DSGVTQTPKHLITATGQRVTLRCSPRSGDLSVYWYQQSLDQGLQFLIQYYNGEERAKGNILERFSAQQFPDLHSELNLSSLELGDSALYFCASSVSGNTQYFGPGTRLTVL.

This chain's CDR3 is CASSDGNSGSLGGEQYF. In nucleotides, the CDR3 is TGTGCCAGCAGTGACGGTAATAGCGGGAGTTTGGGTGGCGAGCAGTACTTC. V usage is TRBV2 and J usage is TRBJ2-7; 9 bases fit TRBD2. Germline CDR1 SNHLY, CDR2 FYNNEI. There are 17 residues in the CDR3. The V segment lost 3 bases and the J segment 6 bases; nucleotides outside the gene matches: 15.

The CDR3, as DNA: TGCGCCAGCAGCCAAGTTCGGACCTACAATGAGCAGTTCTTC. It yields the protein CASSQVRTYNEQFF. J is TRBJ2-1 and V is TRBV4-1; D call uncertain. The germline V and J ends were trimmed by 1 base and 2 bases, with 6 bases remaining between them. In germline, CDR1 is MGHRA, CDR2 YSYEKL. The CDR3 totals 14 residues.

CDR3 in DNA: TGTGCCAGCAGTTTCATCGGGCAGGCAAGGGGCTACACCTTC. Its protein product is CASSFIGQARGYTF. The V and J genes are TRBV28 and TRBJ1-2; D not certain. The V gene lost 3 bases and the J gene lost 8 bases, with 16 bases spanning the gap. The germline CDR1 and CDR2 sequences are MDHEN and SYDVKM. The CDR3 length is 14 residues.

As regards this clone: The sample has other DNA sequences that encode this CDR3 too. This rearrangement joins TRBV30 to TRBJ2-7; 8 bases align to TRBD1. Germline CDR1 is GTSNPN and CDR2 is SVGIG (reference sequence). V lost 0 bases and J lost 1; bases outside the gene matches: 2. CDR3 size: 14 residues. CDR3 loop: CAWSVGQVSYEQYF. DNA of the CDR3: TGTGCCTGGAGTGTGGGACAGGTATCCTACGAGCAGTACTTC.

This sequence joins TRBV12-5 and TRBJ2-1, with D perhaps being TRBD1 or TRBD2 (5 bases each). The germline V and J ends were trimmed by 3 bases and 8 bases, with 20 bases remaining between them. The CDR3 totals 16 residues. Germline V lookup: CDR1 LGHNT, CDR2 FRNRAP. CDR3 coding DNA: TGTGCTAGTGGTTTCCCCGGGGCGGAAGTGGTCGATGAGCAGTTCTTC. It is translated as CASGFPGAEVVDEQFF.

The chain has TRBV5-8 and TRBJ1-4; maybe TRBD1 (5 bases). With 2 bases removed from V and 0 bases from J, the gap between germline ends came to 8 bases. The CDR3 sequence is 15 residues long. Germline lookup yields CDR1 SGHTS and CDR2 YDEGEE. CDR3 sequence: CASSFGTATNEKLFF. For the CDR3, the DNA is TGTGCCAGCAGCTTCGGGACCGCAACTAATGAAAAACTGTTTTTT.

As concerns this clone: Within the sample, other DNA sequences also encode this same CDR3. The chain uses TRBV19 and TRBJ2-2; D unresolved. In germline, CDR1 is LNHDA, CDR2 SQIVND (reference sequence). The V end was cut by 3 bases, the J end by 4 bases, with 6 bases between. CDR3 length: 13 residues. Written as DNA, the CDR3 is TGTGCCAGTAGTATCCCGGGCACCGGGGAGCTGTTTTTT. Its translation is CASSIPGTGELFF. Filled out from reference TRBV19 and TRBJ2-2, the complete variable domain reads DGGITQSPKYLFRKEGQNVTLSCEQNLNHDAMYWYRQDPGQGLRLIYYSQIVNDFQKGDIAEGYSVSREKKESFPLTVTSAQKNPTAFYLCASSIPGTGELFFGEGSRLTVL.

The V and J genes are TRBV27 and TRBJ2-3; a weak D match, TRBD2 (5 bases). Trimming stripped 5 bases from V and 6 bases from J, with 15 bases between. Germline CDR1 and CDR2: MNHEY and SMNVEV (reference sequence). The CDR3 is made up of 14 amino acids. The CDR3 DNA follows: TGTGCCAGCAGTCCCCCTAGCCCCAGGGATACGCAGTATTTT. Its translation is CASSPPSPRDTQYF.